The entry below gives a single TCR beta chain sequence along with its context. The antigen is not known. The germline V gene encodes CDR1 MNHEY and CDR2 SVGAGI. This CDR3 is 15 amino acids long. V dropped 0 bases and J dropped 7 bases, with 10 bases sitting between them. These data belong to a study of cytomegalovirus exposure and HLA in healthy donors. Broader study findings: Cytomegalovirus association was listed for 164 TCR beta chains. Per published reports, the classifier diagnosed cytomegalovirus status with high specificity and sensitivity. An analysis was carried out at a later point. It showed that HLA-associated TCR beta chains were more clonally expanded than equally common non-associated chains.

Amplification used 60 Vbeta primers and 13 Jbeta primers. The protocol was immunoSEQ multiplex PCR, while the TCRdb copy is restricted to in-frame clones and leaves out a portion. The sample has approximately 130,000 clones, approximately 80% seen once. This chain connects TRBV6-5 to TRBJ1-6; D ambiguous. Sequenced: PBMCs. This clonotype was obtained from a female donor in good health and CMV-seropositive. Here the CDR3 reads CASSYSLTTNSPLHF. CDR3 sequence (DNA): TGTGCCAGCAGTTACTCGCTGACAACGAATTCACCCCTCCACTTT.